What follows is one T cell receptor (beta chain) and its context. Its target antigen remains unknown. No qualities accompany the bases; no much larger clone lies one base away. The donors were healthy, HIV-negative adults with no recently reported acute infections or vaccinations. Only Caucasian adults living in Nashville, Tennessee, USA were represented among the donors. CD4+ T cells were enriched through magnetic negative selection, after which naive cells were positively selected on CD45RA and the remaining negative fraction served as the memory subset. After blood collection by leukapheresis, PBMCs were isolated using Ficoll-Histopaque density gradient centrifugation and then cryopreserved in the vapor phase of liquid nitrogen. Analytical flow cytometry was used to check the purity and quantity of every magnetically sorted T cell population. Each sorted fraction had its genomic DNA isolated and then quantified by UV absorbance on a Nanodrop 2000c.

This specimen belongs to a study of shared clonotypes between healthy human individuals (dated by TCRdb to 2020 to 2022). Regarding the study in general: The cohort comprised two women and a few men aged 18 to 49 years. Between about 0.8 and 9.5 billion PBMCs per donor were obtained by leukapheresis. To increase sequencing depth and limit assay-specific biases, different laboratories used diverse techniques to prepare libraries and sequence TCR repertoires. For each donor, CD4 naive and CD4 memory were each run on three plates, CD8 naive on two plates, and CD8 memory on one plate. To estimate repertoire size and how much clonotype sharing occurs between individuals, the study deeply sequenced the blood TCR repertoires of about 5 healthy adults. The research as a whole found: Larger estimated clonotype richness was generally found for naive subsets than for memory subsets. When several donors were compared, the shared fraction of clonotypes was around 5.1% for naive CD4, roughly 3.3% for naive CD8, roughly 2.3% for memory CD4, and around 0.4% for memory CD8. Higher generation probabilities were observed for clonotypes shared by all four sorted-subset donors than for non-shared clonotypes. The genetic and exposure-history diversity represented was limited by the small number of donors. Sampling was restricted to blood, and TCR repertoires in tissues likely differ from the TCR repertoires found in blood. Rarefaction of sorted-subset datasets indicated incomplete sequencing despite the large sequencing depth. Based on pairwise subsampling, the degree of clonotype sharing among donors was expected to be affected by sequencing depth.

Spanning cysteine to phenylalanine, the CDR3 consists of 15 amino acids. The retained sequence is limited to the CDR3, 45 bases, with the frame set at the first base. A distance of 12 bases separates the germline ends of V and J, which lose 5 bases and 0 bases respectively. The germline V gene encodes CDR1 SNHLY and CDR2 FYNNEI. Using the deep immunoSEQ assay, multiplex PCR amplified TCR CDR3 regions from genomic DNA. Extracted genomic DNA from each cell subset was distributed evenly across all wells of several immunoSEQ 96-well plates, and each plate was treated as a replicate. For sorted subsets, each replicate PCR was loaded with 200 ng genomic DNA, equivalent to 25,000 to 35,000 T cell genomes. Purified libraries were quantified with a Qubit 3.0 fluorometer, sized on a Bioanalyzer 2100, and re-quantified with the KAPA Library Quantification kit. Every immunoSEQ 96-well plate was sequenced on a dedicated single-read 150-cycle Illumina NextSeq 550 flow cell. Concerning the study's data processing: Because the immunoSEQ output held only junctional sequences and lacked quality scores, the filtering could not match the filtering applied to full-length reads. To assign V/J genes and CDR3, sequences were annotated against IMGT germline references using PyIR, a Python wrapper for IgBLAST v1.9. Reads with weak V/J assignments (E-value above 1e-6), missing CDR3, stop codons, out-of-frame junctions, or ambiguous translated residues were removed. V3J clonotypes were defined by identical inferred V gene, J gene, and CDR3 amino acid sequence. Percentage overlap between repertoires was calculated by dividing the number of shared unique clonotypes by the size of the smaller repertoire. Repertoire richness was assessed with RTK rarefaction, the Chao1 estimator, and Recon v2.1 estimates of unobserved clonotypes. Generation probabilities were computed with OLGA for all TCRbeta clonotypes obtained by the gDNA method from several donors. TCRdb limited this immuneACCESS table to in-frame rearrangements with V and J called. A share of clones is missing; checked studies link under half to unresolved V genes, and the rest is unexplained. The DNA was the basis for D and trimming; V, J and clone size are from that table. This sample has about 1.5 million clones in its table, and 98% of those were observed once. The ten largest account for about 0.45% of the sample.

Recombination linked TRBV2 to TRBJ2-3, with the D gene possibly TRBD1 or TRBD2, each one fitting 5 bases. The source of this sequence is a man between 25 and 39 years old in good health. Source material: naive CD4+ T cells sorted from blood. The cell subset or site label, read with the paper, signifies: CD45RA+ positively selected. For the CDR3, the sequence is CASSSGRHSTDTQYF. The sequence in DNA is TGTGCCAGCAGTTCGGGACGGCATAGCACAGATACGCAGTATTTT.